The T cell receptor beta chain under discussion was sequenced for a study of T-cell reconstitution after alpha-beta-depleted transplantation in children. The study, taken as a whole, reports: After transplant, high TCRbeta diversity at day 60 in some patients arose from surviving recipient T cells and thymic progenitors.

CDR1 is SGHTA, CDR2 FQGNSA, per germline. The CDR3 runs 17 residues. V was clipped by 1 base and J by 0 bases; unmatched bases: 3. As for this clonotype: The antigen is unknown.

Unique molecular identifiers featured in how the TCRbeta library was prepared. Each CDR3 protein gets one entry after TCRdb re-called the PCR reads with MiXCR. The sample consists of fewer than 700,000 distinct CDR3 sequences, 20% to 25% of them appearing once. The chain joins TRBV7-2 to TRBJ2-1; 10 nucleotides match TRBD2. Sequenced here: PBMCs, mostly from graft donor cells, sampled 360 days after TCRalphabeta/CD19-depleted stem cell transplant. The source of this sequence is a boy in the first two years of life who had a stem cell transplant for acute myeloid leukemia, so the T cells may come from the graft donor. CDR3 sequence reads: CASSLVASGGSYNEQFF. CDR3 in DNA: TGTGCCAGCAGCTTAGTGGCTAGCGGGGGCTCCTACAATGAGCAGTTCTTC.